The T cell receptor (beta chain) under discussion was sequenced for a study of regulatory T cells in long-lasting Graves disease. Overall study: The definition of persistent Graves' disease was over 5 years of antithyroid drugs with positive TSH receptor antibodies.

Time point denoted: persistent/refractory GD, antithyroid drugs over 5 years with positive TRAb. RNA from PBMCs was the source of the TCR library. Investigators prepared the TCR beta libraries by applying iRepertoire HTBI primers and Arm-PCR of CDR3 regions. TCRdb re-derived calls from the multiplex PCR reads in MiXCR, one entry per CDR3 protein. There are almost 350,000 distinct CDR3 sequences in the sample; around a fifth occur only once, and 29% lies in the top ten. Study-wide results and caveats: The study found TRBV28, TRBJ1-2 and TRBJ2-5 favored in persistent disease.

The germline gives CDR1 SQVTM, CDR2 ANQGSEA. With 5 bases removed from V and 4 bases from J, the gap between germline ends came to 9 bases. The CDR3 loop spans 11 amino acids. A remark on this clonotype: Its antigen is currently unknown.

This clonotype was obtained from a female donor with Graves disease. Sequences were derived from peripheral blood mononuclear cells (PBMCs), sampled when the disease was refractory, from a patient treated with antithyroid drugs. This rearrangement joins TRBV29-1 to TRBJ2-7, with a tentative D call TRBD2 (5 bases). In nucleotides, the CDR3 is TGCAGCGTTCGAGGGTCGTACGAGCAGTACTTC. It encodes CSVRGSYEQYF.